Presented here are 23 T cell receptor beta chains from one specimen sequenced in a study of OX40 agonist ivuxolimab in advanced cancers. Sequencing was performed with immunoSEQ multiplex PCR; in TCRdb, only in-frame clones are kept and a portion is missing. The sample records 45,000 to 65,000 clones, around 87% being singletons. Sequenced material: CD4+ or CD8+ T cells sorted from blood, taken in a trial of the OX40 agonist ivuxolimab. All receptors derive from an adult with an advanced solid tumor such as melanoma, head and neck, liver or kidney cancer.

The gene calls are TRBV5-6 and TRBJ2-5; 7 nucleotides align to TRBD1. This CDR3 is 14 amino acids long. Germline V CDR1 and CDR2: SGHDT, YYEEEE. With V trimmed by 4 bases and J by 1 base, 4 bases remained unmatched. The CDR3 DNA reads TGTGCCAGCAGCCAGACAGGGTTCCAAGAGACCCAGTACTTC. This gives the protein CASSQTGFQETQYF.

The V call is TRBV18, the J call TRBJ2-1; 10 positions agree with TRBD1. Germline assignment: CDR1 KGHSH and CDR2 LQKENI. This CDR3 is built from 16 residues. Trimming removed 2 bases from V and 2 bases from J; junction bases left unmatched: 3. In DNA, the CDR3 is TGTGCCAGCTCACCAATCGGACAGGGGGCCTACAATGAGCAGTTCTTC. Its translation: CASSPIGQGAYNEQFF.

This chain joins TRBV6-6 and TRBJ2-2; D is unresolved. The germline CDR1 and CDR2 sequences are MNHNY and SVGAGI (reference sequence). This CDR3 is 15 amino acids long. V was shortened by 4 bases and J by 1 base, with 10 bases between the two germline ends. The CDR3 bases are TGTGCCAGCAGTTCTCGCGGTCGGAACACCGGGGAGCTGTTTTTT. It codes for CASSSRGRNTGELFF.

This chain's CDR3 is CASSLVREPYEQYF. CDR3 coding DNA: TGTGCCAGCAGCTTAGTGCGGGAGCCCTACGAGCAGTACTTC. This rearrangement joins TRBV7-2 to TRBJ2-7; 7 bases agree with TRBD2. V was clipped by 1 base and J by 2 bases; unmatched bases: 2. The CDR3 has 14 amino acids. Germline CDR1 SGHTA, CDR2 FQGNSA.

The genes are TRBV10-1 and TRBJ1-4; TRBD1 matches at 7 bases. The V gene end was trimmed by 8 bases and the J gene end by 5 bases; junction bases not matched to a gene: 11. Germline V gives CDR1 WNHNN, CDR2 SYGVQD (reference sequence). This CDR3 region has 15 residues. CDR3 loop: CASAVTGTANEKLFF. The CDR3 nucleotides read TGCGCCAGCGCGGTGACCGGGACAGCGAATGAAAAACTGTTTTTT.

This chain links TRBV6-7 with TRBJ2-5; TRBD2 might be the D (6 bases). TRBV6-7 is labeled an ORF, and its function is uncertain. The CDR3 totals 15 residues. V was clipped by 2 bases and J by 5 bases, with 15 bases between them. In nucleotides, the CDR3 is TGTGCCAGCAGTTACCCGGGACTTCTCTGGGAGACCCAGTACTTC. Amino acid sequence: CASSYPGLLWETQYF.

This sequence joins TRBV7-2 and TRBJ2-2; D gene unclear. Germline lookup yields CDR1 SGHTA and CDR2 FQGNSA. The CDR3 is 14 residues long. The ends were cut back, 1 base at V and 5 bases at J, with 8 bases in the middle. The CDR3 sequence is CASSLGFETGELFF. The DNA of the CDR3 is TGTGCCAGCAGCTTAGGTTTTGAGACCGGGGAGCTGTTTTTT.

This clone was observed once. The rearrangement links TRBV18 to TRBJ2-3; D not resolved. The CDR3 consists of 16 residues. Germline CDR1 and CDR2: KGHSH and LQKENI. The V gene lost 2 bases and the J gene lost 5 bases, with 17 bases spanning the gap. This CDR3 is CASSPSQSPVGDTQYF. For the CDR3, the DNA is TGTGCCAGCTCACCAAGTCAAAGTCCTGTTGGAGATACGCAGTATTTT.

The V gene is TRBV5-5, the J gene TRBJ1-1, with 7 bases matching TRBD1. This CDR3 contains 14 residues. CDR1 and CDR2 (germline): SGHKS, YYEKEE (reference sequence). Losses at the gene ends were 4 bases for V and 4 bases for J; bases not matched to a gene: 7. CDR3 sequence reads: CASSKLQGSTEAFF. In DNA, the CDR3 is TGTGCCAGCAGCAAACTACAGGGGTCCACTGAAGCTTTCTTT.

The rearrangement uses TRBV28 and TRBJ1-3; D may be TRBD1 (5 bases). The CDR3 sequence is 15 residues long. Germline values: CDR1 MDHEN, CDR2 SYDVKM. Trimming left V 5 bases short and J 0 bases short, with 11 bases between. The CDR3 DNA follows: TGTGCCAGCAGTAGATCAGGGAACTCTGGAAACACCATATATTTT. It codes for CASSRSGNSGNTIYF.

The V gene is TRBV5-1, the J gene TRBJ1-6; a weak D match, TRBD1 (5 bases). CDR1 SGHRS and CDR2 YFSETQ come from the germline V gene. There are 15 residues in the CDR3. V was trimmed by 0 bases and J by 8 bases, leaving 12 bases between them. The CDR3 coding sequence is TGCGCCAGCAGCTTGGCCCGGCAGGGTGATTCACCCCTCCACTTT. Its translation is CASSLARQGDSPLHF.

The chain employs TRBV19 and TRBJ1-1; D remains unclear. V lost 1 base to trimming and J lost 2 bases, with 5 bases between them. CDR1 and CDR2 (germline): LNHDA, SQIVND (reference sequence). The CDR3 has 13 amino acids. CDR3 in amino acids: CASSIGHNTEAFF. DNA for the CDR3: TGTGCCAGTAGTATAGGGCACAACACTGAAGCTTTCTTT.

The rearrangement joins TRBV7-2 to TRBJ1-5; D perhaps matches TRBD1 (5 bases). Germline CDR1 reads SGHTA; CDR2 reads FQGNSA. The CDR3 runs 13 residues. V gave up 5 bases and J gave up 8 bases, with 13 bases separating them. The CDR3 region has the DNA TGTGCCAGCAGCACTGGGACGTCTAAGCCCCAGCATTTT. Residues: CASSTGTSKPQHF.

V usage is TRBV4-3 and J usage is TRBJ1-6; tentatively, D is TRBD1 (5 bases). The CDR3 length is 16 residues. The germline V and J ends were trimmed by 3 bases and 10 bases, with 19 bases remaining between them. CDR1 and CDR2 from the germline V gene are LGHNA and YSLEER. The CDR3 DNA sequence: TGCGCCAGCAGCCAGACTGGGACTGCGGGCAGGTCACCCCTCCACTTT. This gives the protein CASSQTGTAGRSPLHF.

This clone has only one observation. The chain's CDR3 is CASSLARSGLLREQYF. The CDR3 coding sequence is TGTGCCAGCAGCTTAGCGCGGAGCGGGCTCCTACGGGAGCAGTACTTC. The genes are TRBV7-2 and TRBJ2-7; possible D gene TRBD2, 6 bases. The CDR3 totals 16 residues. Looked up from germline, CDR1 is SGHTA and CDR2 is FQGNSA. V was trimmed by 0 bases and J by 7 bases, leaving 19 bases between them. Complete variable domain (other parts from reference TRBV7-2 and TRBJ2-7): GAGVSQSPSNKVTEKGKDVELRCDPISGHTALYWYRQSLGQGLEFLIYFQGNSAPDKSGLPSDRFSAERTGGSVSTLTIQRTQQEDSAVYLCASSLARSGLLREQYFGPGTRLTVT.

The rearrangement joins TRBV4-2 to TRBJ1-4; TRBD1 matches at 7 bases. V gave up 5 bases and J gave up 5 bases; unmatched junction bases: 8. Germline CDR1 is LGHNA and CDR2 is YNFKEQ. The CDR3 extends over 15 amino acids. This chain's CDR3 is CASSSRQGGNEKLFF. The DNA for the CDR3 is TGTGCCAGCAGCTCACGACAGGGTGGGAATGAAAAACTGTTTTTT.

A single count supports this clone. The rearrangement links TRBV28 to TRBJ1-2, with D possibly matching TRBD1 (5 bases). Trimming removed 5 bases at V and 8 bases at J, with 21 bases between. The CDR3 runs 15 residues. Germline V CDR1 and CDR2: MDHEN, SYDVKM. In DNA, the CDR3 is TGTGCCAGCAGTCCCCCAGTGGGGGGAGTGGTGGGCTACACCTTC. It specifies CASSPPVGGVVGYTF.

The chain combines TRBV18 with TRBJ1-3; TRBD1 is a possible D gene (6 bases). CDR1 is KGHSH and CDR2 is LQKENI in the germline V gene. Trimming pared 5 bases from V and 0 bases from J, leaving 11 bases between. This CDR3 has 15 amino acids. The CDR3 loop is CASSSTGDSGNTIYF. The CDR3 nucleotides are TGTGCCAGCTCATCGACAGGCGACTCTGGAAACACCATATATTTT.

The genes are TRBV29-1 and TRBJ2-7, with 7 bases lining up with TRBD1. V gave up 7 bases and J gave up 4 bases; unmatched junction bases: 10. Germline values: CDR1 SQVTM, CDR2 ANQGSEA. The CDR3 extends over 13 amino acids. The CDR3 is CSATGDRTYEQYF. CDR3 DNA sequence: TGCAGCGCTACTGGGGACAGAACTTACGAGCAGTACTTC.

CDR3 sequence (DNA): TGTGCCAGCAGTGATCGACTAGCGGGAGGGGGTGAGCAGTTCTTC. Its protein product is CASSDRLAGGGEQFF. V and J are TRBV2 and TRBJ2-1; TRBD2 matches 14 bases. This CDR3 is 15 amino acids long. Germline V gene lookup returns CDR1 SNHLY and CDR2 FYNNEI. J was trimmed by 9 bases and V by 3 bases; bases with no gene match: 4.

V gene TRBV5-4 combines with J gene TRBJ1-1; D ambiguous. The length of the CDR3 is 14 residues. Trimming stripped 6 bases from V and 0 bases from J, with 12 bases between. Germline loops: CDR1 SGHNT, CDR2 YYREEE (reference sequence). The CDR3 is CASMGSGMNTEAFF. CDR3 nucleotides: TGTGCCAGCATGGGGTCGGGCATGAACACTGAAGCTTTCTTT.

The rearrangement joins TRBV5-1 to TRBJ1-3; D ambiguous. V dropped 5 bases and J dropped 0 bases, with 6 bases sitting between them. Germline loops: CDR1 SGHRS, CDR2 YFSETQ. The CDR3 consists of 13 residues. The CDR3 reads CASSWGSGNTIYF. CDR3 sequence (DNA): TGCGCCAGCAGTTGGGGCTCTGGAAACACCATATATTTT.

The V call is TRBV4-3, the J call TRBJ2-5; TRBD2 agrees at 8 bases. Germline V lookup: CDR1 LGHNA, CDR2 YSLEER. The V gene end was trimmed by 3 bases and the J gene end by 1 base; junction bases not matched to a gene: 16. The CDR3 consists of 19 residues. CDR3 in amino acids: CASSQDRGGGFVGQETQYF. The DNA for the CDR3 is TGCGCCAGCAGCCAGGACCGGGGGGGAGGTTTTGTGGGCCAAGAGACCCAGTACTTC.